The 25 T cell receptor beta chains given below trace back to one sample, sequenced in a study of blood T cell repertoires in COVID-19. Using immunoSEQ multiplex PCR, the repertoire was profiled, and TCRdb retains in-frame clones only, with some absent. The table includes 150,000 to 200,000 clones, roughly 85% detected once. The sequenced sample consisted of peripheral blood. These receptors came from a woman aged 80 or older with acute or convalescent COVID-19.

This clone was seen at least ten times. The chain is built from TRBV10-3 and TRBJ1-5; perhaps TRBD1 as D (5 bases). This CDR3 has 17 amino acids. CDR1 is ENHRY and CDR2 is SYGVKD in the germline V gene. The V and J ends lost 2 bases and 0 bases respectively, with 14 bases between them. CDR3 sequence: CAISEDGGALSNQPQHF. In DNA form, the CDR3 reads TGTGCCATCAGTGAGGACGGAGGGGCCCTTAGCAATCAGCCCCAGCATTTT.

The gene calls are TRBV3-1 (or the pseudogene TRBV3-2) and TRBJ2-2; the match to TRBD1 covers 7 bases. This CDR3 contains 15 residues. After removal of 4 bases from V and 4 bases from J, the junction contained 6 bases not matched to a gene. Germline V gene sequence: CDR1 LGHDT, CDR2 YNNKEL (reference sequence). CDR3 protein: CASSLGQLSTGELFF. In DNA form, the CDR3 reads TGTGCCAGCAGCCTGGGACAGTTGTCCACCGGGGAGCTGTTTTTT.

The V and J genes are TRBV7-9 and TRBJ2-1; 11 bases agree with TRBD2. The CDR3 runs 16 residues. Germline V lookup: CDR1 SEHNR, CDR2 FQNEAQ (reference sequence). The V segment lost 4 bases and the J segment 2 bases; nucleotides outside the gene matches: 4. The CDR3 DNA reads TGTGCCAGCAGCTCTGGGACTAGCGGCCCCTACAATGAGCAGTTCTTC. The encoded protein is CASSSGTSGPYNEQFF.

This clone has a handful of counts. This chain connects TRBV9 to TRBJ2-1; 8 bases align to TRBD1. Germline V lookup: CDR1 SGDLS, CDR2 YYNGEE. With V trimmed by 5 bases and J by 6 bases, 13 bases remained unmatched. The CDR3 is 16 amino acids. Here the CDR3 DNA reads TGTGCCAGCAGTGCCAAAGTTGGACAGGGTGGCAATGAGCAGTTCTTC. It translates to CASSAKVGQGGNEQFF.

This clone has only a few counts. This chain uses TRBV4-1 with TRBJ2-3; 11 bases fit TRBD2. Germline V CDR1 and CDR2: MGHRA, YSYEKL. The ends lost 0 bases at V and 4 bases at J; junction bases unmatched: 12. This CDR3 is 19 amino acids long. The CDR3 here is CASSQEFRGSGGVPDTQYF. CDR3 nucleotide sequence: TGCGCCAGCAGCCAAGAATTTAGGGGTAGCGGGGGGGTGCCAGATACGCAGTATTTT.

This chain's CDR3 is CASSQDWQGANQPQHF. For the CDR3, the DNA is TGCGCCAGCAGCCAAGATTGGCAGGGGGCAAATCAGCCCCAGCATTTT. The V call is TRBV4-3, the J call TRBJ1-5; 8 nucleotides match TRBD1. The trim removed 0 bases at V and 4 bases at J, leaving 5 bases unmatched. The CDR3 has 16 residues. Germline-derived CDR1 and CDR2 are LGHNA and YSLEER.

The chain uses TRBV29-1 and TRBJ2-1; the match to TRBD2 covers 10 bases. This CDR3 has 14 residues. Germline CDR1 SQVTM, CDR2 ANQGSEA. Germline trimming cut 8 bases from V and 9 bases from J; bases unmatched to any gene: 13. The CDR3 DNA reads as TGCAGCACCGCGGGGACTAGCGAGGGTAGTGAGCAGTTCTTC. It encodes CSTAGTSEGSEQFF.

The chain joins TRBV6-1 to TRBJ1-2; D might be TRBD1 (6 bases). Germline CDR1 is MNHNS and CDR2 is SASEGT. With 4 bases removed from V and 0 bases from J, the gap between germline ends came to 15 bases. CDR3 length: 16 amino acids. The CDR3 nucleotides read TGTGCCAGCAGTGGATTCCGGGACACCTCTAACTATGGCTACACCTTC. The encoded protein is CASSGFRDTSNYGYTF.

The rearrangement uses TRBV3-1 (or the pseudogene TRBV3-2) and TRBJ1-2, with 10 bases identical to TRBD1. CDR3 length: 18 amino acids. Trimming at V came to 7 bases and at J to 8 bases, leaving 22 bases not matched to a gene. Germline CDR1 is LGHDT and CDR2 is YNNKEL (reference sequence). CDR3 in amino acids: CASKDKGTGVPFGKGYTF. CDR3 coding DNA: TGTGCCAGCAAAGACAAAGGGACAGGGGTTCCTTTCGGCAAGGGCTACACCTTC.

This clone was seen only a few times. The V and J genes are TRBV5-6 and TRBJ1-5; possibly TRBD1 for D (6 bases). There are 14 residues in the CDR3. The germline gives CDR1 SGHDT, CDR2 YYEEEE. The V end lost 0 bases, the J end lost 3 bases, and 7 bases lay between the germline ends. CDR3 amino acids: CASSLGQANQPQHF. The CDR3 DNA reads TGTGCCAGCAGCTTGGGACAGGCCAATCAGCCCCAGCATTTT.

The rearrangement uses TRBV19 and TRBJ1-5, with 9 bases that match TRBD1. J gave up 5 bases and V 5 bases, and 10 bases lay outside the gene matches. Germline values: CDR1 LNHDA, CDR2 SQIVND (reference sequence). The CDR3 runs 16 residues. The CDR3: CASSVSPGQGYQPQHF. CDR3 nucleotide sequence: TGTGCCAGTAGTGTCTCCCCGGGACAGGGTTATCAGCCCCAGCATTTT. The variable domain in full, with the rest retrieved from reference TRBV19 and TRBJ1-5, is DGGITQSPKYLFRKEGQNVTLSCEQNLNHDAMYWYRQDPGQGLRLIYYSQIVNDFQKGDIAEGYSVSREKKESFPLTVTSAQKNPTAFYLCASSVSPGQGYQPQHFGDGTRLSIL.

The rearrangement uses TRBV30 and TRBJ2-7, with 10 bases that match TRBD2. Germline V CDR1 and CDR2: GTSNPN, SVGIG (reference sequence). Losses at the gene ends were 2 bases for V and 7 bases for J; bases not matched to a gene: 5. The CDR3 loop spans 13 amino acids. CDR3 in amino acids: CAWSTAGGWEQYF. CDR3 nucleotide sequence: TGTGCCTGGAGTACAGCGGGGGGGTGGGAGCAGTACTTC. Drawing the rest from reference TRBV30 and TRBJ2-7, the complete variable domain is SQTIHQWPATLVQPVGSPLSLECTVEGTSNPNLYWYRQAAGRGLQLLFYSVGIGQISSEVPQNLSASRPQDRQFILSSKKLLLSDSGFYLCAWSTAGGWEQYFGPGTRLTVT.

CDR3 protein: CASSIGVRQGADTQYF. The CDR3 DNA follows: TGTGCCAGTAGTATAGGCGTAAGACAGGGGGCCGATACGCAGTATTTT. V and J are TRBV19 and TRBJ2-3; 10 bases align to TRBD1. V lost 1 base, J lost 6 bases, and 7 bases stayed unmatched. The germline CDR1 and CDR2 sequences are LNHDA and SQIVND (reference sequence). This CDR3 is 16 amino acids long.

This clone was counted between two and nine times. The chain uses TRBV11-2 and TRBJ2-1, with D possibly being TRBD2 (6 bases). This CDR3 contains 15 residues. The V gene lost 0 bases and the J gene lost 8 bases, with 14 bases spanning the gap. Germline CDR1 and CDR2: SGHAT and FQNNGV. CDR3 region: CASSLDLIGTYEQFF. DNA of the CDR3: TGTGCCAGCAGCTTAGATCTTATAGGGACTTATGAGCAGTTCTTC.

This clone was detected only once. One end of the junction is discordant with germline, which a read error may explain. The chain joins TRBV2 to TRBJ1-1; maybe TRBD1 (5 bases). Germline CDR1 is SNHLY and CDR2 is FYNNEI. The CDR3 sequence is 13 residues long. CDR3 sequence reads: CAGSGQRNTEAFF. CDR3 nucleotides: TGTGCCGGCAGTGGACAACGGAACACTGAAGCTTTCTTT. The full variable domain, rest sourced from reference TRBV2 and TRBJ1-1, is EPEVTQTPSHQVTQMGQEVILRCVPISNHLYFYWYRQILGQKVEFLVSFYNNEISEKSEIFDDQFSVERPDGSNFTLKIRSTKLEDSAMYFCAGSGQRNTEAFFGQGTRLTVV.

The chain uses TRBV7-3 and TRBJ2-2; TRBD2 agrees at 12 bases. The V gene's germline CDR1 is SGHTA and CDR2 FQGTGA. The CDR3 is made up of 17 amino acids. V was pared by 2 bases and J by 7 bases, with 8 bases of the junction left unmatched. CDR3 DNA sequence: TGTGCCAGCAGCTTACTCCCCACTAGCGGGGGGTACGGGGAGCTGTTTTTT. It codes for CASSLLPTSGGYGELFF.

This chain joins TRBV4-3 and TRBJ1-2, with TRBD1 matching over 7 bases. CDR1 and CDR2 from the germline V gene are LGHNA and YSLEER. The CDR3 length is 13 residues. The V segment lost 2 bases and the J segment 8 bases; nucleotides outside the gene matches: 5. The CDR3 loop reads CASSQNTGEGYTF. CDR3 in DNA: TGCGCCAGCAGCCAAAACACAGGGGAAGGCTACACCTTC.

This sequence joins TRBV5-4 and TRBJ1-3, with a tentative D call TRBD1 (5 bases). Trimming removed 4 bases from V and 0 bases from J, with 20 bases in between. Per germline, CDR1 SGHNT and CDR2 YYREEE (reference sequence). The CDR3 has 18 amino acids. Here the CDR3 reads CASSIGGGSLLSGNTIYF. The CDR3 DNA is TGTGCCAGCAGCATTGGGGGGGGGTCGCTACTCTCTGGAAACACCATATATTTT. Drawing the rest from reference TRBV5-4 and TRBJ1-3, the complete variable domain is ETGVTQSPTHLIKTRGQQVTLRCSSQSGHNTVSWYQQALGQGPQFIFQYYREEENGRGNFPPRFSGLQFPNYSSELNVNALELDDSALYLCASSIGGGSLLSGNTIYFGEGSWLTVV.

The chain links TRBV28 to TRBJ1-6; a weak D match, TRBD1 (5 bases). The CDR3 spans 16 residues. Germline-derived CDR1 and CDR2 are MDHEN and SYDVKM. V shed 6 bases and J shed 5 bases, with 17 bases lying between them. CDR3 amino acids: CASRGGTLLDNSPLHF. In nucleotides, the CDR3 is TGTGCCAGCAGGGGGGGGACGTTGCTCGATAATTCACCCCTCCACTTT.

The chain joins TRBV3-1 (or the pseudogene TRBV3-2) to TRBJ1-4; unclear D gene. The CDR3 sequence is 14 residues long. CDR1 is LGHDT, CDR2 YNNKEL, per germline (reference sequence). V lost 3 bases and J lost 0, with 5 bases in between. The CDR3: CASSQSPTNEKLFF. CDR3 DNA sequence: TGTGCCAGCAGCCAGTCTCCAACTAATGAAAAACTGTTTTTT.

The J gene is TRBJ1-4, the V gene TRBV5-3; 7 bases match TRBD1. TRBV5-3 is treated as an ORF (open reading frame) with a function not yet certain. V was clipped by 4 bases and J by 8 bases; unmatched bases: 8. The CDR3 extends over 14 amino acids. CDR3 DNA: TGTGCCAGAAGCATGACAGGGTGGGACGAAAAACTGTTTTTT. Its translation is CARSMTGWDEKLFF.

The rearrangement joins TRBV27 to TRBJ2-2; TRBD1 aligns across 8 bases. In germline, CDR1 is MNHEY, CDR2 SMNVEV (reference sequence). The CDR3 has 16 residues. V shed 4 bases and J 1 base; nucleotides not matched to a gene: 5. The CDR3 protein is CASSSTGGMNTGELFF. The CDR3 nucleotides read TGTGCCAGCAGTTCAACAGGGGGTATGAACACCGGGGAGCTGTTTTTT.

The chain recombines TRBV30 with TRBJ2-3; TRBD2 aligns across 8 bases. The germline gives CDR1 GTSNPN, CDR2 SVGIG (reference sequence). The CDR3 totals 13 residues. The V gene end was trimmed by 5 bases and the J gene end by 7 bases; junction bases not matched to a gene: 8. CDR3 protein: CAWEAGGANTQYF. CDR3 in DNA: TGTGCCTGGGAAGCCGGGGGGGCGAATACGCAGTATTTT.

CDR3 sequence: CASSQETDRGLYF. The CDR3 nucleotides read TGTGCCAGCAGCCAAGAGACGGACAGGGGGCTGTACTTC. V and J are TRBV3-1 (or the pseudogene TRBV3-2) and TRBJ2-7; 11 nucleotides agree with TRBD1. The V gene end was trimmed by 0 bases and the J gene end by 12 bases; junction bases not matched to a gene: 4. Germline CDR1 and CDR2: LGHDT and YNNKEL (reference sequence). The CDR3 contains 13 residues.

On this clone itself: This specimen includes other DNA sequences encoding the same CDR3. V is TRBV19 and J is TRBJ2-2; no clear D gene. Looked up from germline, CDR1 is LNHDA and CDR2 is SQIVND (reference sequence). CDR3 size: 15 residues. Deletions cut 6 bases from V and 0 bases from J, with 11 bases between. This CDR3 reads CASRSGGANTGELFF. The CDR3 coding sequence is TGTGCCAGTAGATCTGGTGGAGCGAACACCGGGGAGCTGTTTTTT.